One sample yielded the 19 T cell receptor beta chains listed below, sequenced in a study of response to subunit inactivated influenza vaccine. From the RT-PCR reads, TCRdb called clonotypes with MiXCR, one entry per CDR3 protein. The sample carries approximately 530,000 distinct CDR3 sequences, 7.6% recorded once. The specimen comprised PBMCs from blood, sampled less than 25 months after vaccination. These receptor sequences come from a man between 50 and 75 years old who received an inactivated influenza vaccine.

The rearrangement joins TRBV3-1 to TRBJ2-7; 7 bases are a match to TRBD2. V lost 3 bases to trimming and J lost 5 bases; unmatched junction nucleotides: 10. Per the germline V gene, CDR1 is LGHDT and CDR2 is YNNKEL (reference sequence). The CDR3 has 15 amino acids. The CDR3 sequence: CASSQGSGGRNEQYF. The CDR3, as DNA: TGTGCCAGCAGCCAGGGCTCGGGAGGTAGGAACGAGCAGTACTTC.

The J gene is TRBJ1-5, the V gene TRBV4-2; D is perhaps TRBD1 (5 bases). Germline loops: CDR1 LGHNA, CDR2 YNFKEQ. This CDR3 is built from 16 residues. V was clipped by 3 bases and J by 7 bases, with 19 bases between them. The CDR3 sequence is CASSQMGGRGIQPQHF. For the CDR3, the DNA is TGTGCCAGCAGCCAGATGGGTGGGCGGGGGATCCAGCCCCAGCATTTT.

This clonotype was detected a few times. This chain joins TRBV7-9 and TRBJ2-5, with 7 nucleotides matching TRBD2. The length of the CDR3 is 17 residues. V shed 2 bases and J 1 base; nucleotides not matched to a gene: 10. Germline values: CDR1 SEHNR, CDR2 FQNEAQ (reference sequence). CDR3 DNA: TGTGCCAGCAGCTTAATCGTTAGCGGGCTACTCCAAGAGACCCAGTACTTC. Amino acid sequence: CASSLIVSGLLQETQYF.

J is TRBJ2-2 and V is TRBV11-2, with a tentative D call TRBD2 (6 bases). V was trimmed by 5 bases and J by 1 base, leaving 20 bases between them. From germline, CDR1 is SGHAT and CDR2 FQNNGV. CDR3 size: 18 residues. The CDR3 region has the DNA TGTGCCAGCAGCCGCCGTCCGGAGGGGAGTGGGAACACCGGGGAGCTGTTTTTT. It is translated as CASSRRPEGSGNTGELFF.

This clonotype came up a few times. The rearrangement links TRBV20-1 to TRBJ1-2, with unresolved D. The V end lost 1 base, the J end lost 8 bases, and 17 bases lay between the germline ends. Germline V lookup: CDR1 DFQATT, CDR2 SNEGSKA (reference sequence). CDR3 size: 14 residues. CDR3 nucleotide sequence: TGCAGTGCTAGAGTAAGGGCTCAGTCCGACGGCTACACCTTC. Its translation: CSARVRAQSDGYTF.

The genes are TRBV14 and TRBJ1-1; 7 bases agree with TRBD1. From germline, CDR1 is SGHDN and CDR2 FVKESK. This CDR3 region has 16 residues. V lost 1 base and J lost 0; bases outside the gene matches: 5. The CDR3 sequence is CASSQVRQGMNTEAFF. CDR3 bases: TGTGCCAGCAGCCAAGTGCGACAGGGAATGAACACTGAAGCTTTCTTT.

This clonotype occurred many times. This chain links TRBV20-1 with TRBJ1-2, with TRBD1 as a possible D gene (5 bases). This CDR3 comprises 13 residues. Germline V gene data show CDR1 as DFQATT and CDR2 as SNEGSKA (reference sequence). Between the trimmed V and J ends, which lost 2 bases and 4 bases, there was a span of 11 bases. CDR3 sequence reads: CSARPDNSYGYTF. CDR3 DNA: TGCAGTGCTAGACCGGACAACTCCTATGGCTACACCTTC.

This clonotype came up many times. The chain recombines TRBV29-1 with TRBJ2-3, with D uncertain. CDR1 and CDR2 from the germline V gene are SQVTM and ANQGSEA. Trimming removed 5 bases at V and 2 bases at J, with 11 bases between. The CDR3 spans 13 residues. CDR3 region: CSVSANPTDTQYF. CDR3 bases: TGCAGCGTTTCTGCCAACCCCACAGATACGCAGTATTTT.

This sequence joins TRBV9 and TRBJ2-3, with a tentative D call TRBD2 (5 bases). Germline CDR1 is SGDLS and CDR2 is YYNGEE. The CDR3 spans 14 residues. The ends were cut back, 2 bases at V and 3 bases at J, with 10 bases in the middle. The CDR3 nucleotides are TGTGCCAGCAGCGTGGGTCCGGGGACAGATACGCAGTATTTT. This translates into CASSVGPGTDTQYF.

There are many counts of this clonotype. The J gene is TRBJ2-3, the V gene TRBV7-9; D gene uncertain. With 5 bases removed from V and 2 bases from J, the gap between germline ends came to 11 bases. CDR3 length equals 14 residues. In germline, CDR1 is SEHNR, CDR2 FQNEAQ (reference sequence). The CDR3 bases are TGTGCCAGCAGCAGGAAGGGCATCACAGATACGCAGTATTTT. It is translated as CASSRKGITDTQYF. The full variable domain, rest sourced from reference TRBV7-9 and TRBJ2-3, is DTGVSQNPRHKITKRGQNVTFRCDPISEHNRLYWYRQTLGQGPEFLTYFQNEAQLEKSRLLSDRFSAERPKGSFSTLEIQRTEQGDSAMYLCASSRKGITDTQYFGPGTRLTVL.

This clonotype was seen many times. This chain links TRBV7-8 with TRBJ2-7; 8 positions agree with TRBD2. V was clipped by 1 base and J by 0 bases; unmatched bases: 2. CDR1 and CDR2 from the germline V gene are SGHVS and FQNEAQ. The CDR3 has 15 residues. This CDR3 reads CASSLELAASYEQYF. CDR3 in DNA: TGTGCCAGCAGCTTAGAACTAGCGGCCTCCTACGAGCAGTACTTC.

The chain carries TRBV28 and TRBJ2-7; 9 bases align to TRBD2. The V gene end was trimmed by 4 bases and the J gene end by 6 bases; junction bases not matched to a gene: 13. The germline CDR1 and CDR2 sequences are MDHEN and SYDVKM. This CDR3 contains 16 residues. The CDR3 is CASSSPSGKQRPEQYF. CDR3 DNA: TGTGCCAGCAGTTCGCCTAGCGGGAAACAACGCCCCGAGCAGTACTTC.

The V gene is TRBV5-5, the J gene TRBJ1-1; no firm D call. Germline loops: CDR1 SGHKS, CDR2 YYEKEE (reference sequence). The CDR3 length is 12 residues. V gave up 7 bases and J gave up 5 bases, with 12 bases separating them. The CDR3, as DNA: TGTGCCAGCGGCCCTGGGTGGACTGAAGCTTTCTTT. It codes for CASGPGWTEAFF.

This chain connects TRBV7-2 to TRBJ2-7, with 9 nucleotides matching TRBD2. This CDR3 is built from 15 residues. Per the germline V gene, CDR1 is SGHTA and CDR2 is FQGNSA. V shed 5 bases, J shed 6 bases, and the junction held 11 bases outside the gene matches. The CDR3 nucleotides read TGTGCCAGCAGCCGAGATATTAGCGGGAGCGGCGAGCAGTACTTC. Translation: CASSRDISGSGEQYF.

The chain employs TRBV11-2 and TRBJ1-3; 8 bases agree with TRBD1. V gave up 5 bases and J gave up 0 bases; unmatched junction bases: 6. Germline assignment: CDR1 SGHAT and CDR2 FQNNGV. There are 16 residues in the CDR3. CDR3 sequence: CASSARTGLSGNTIYF. In DNA form, the CDR3 reads TGTGCCAGCAGCGCACGGACAGGGCTCTCTGGAAACACCATATATTTT.

J is TRBJ2-3 and V is TRBV19; TRBD2 aligns across 8 bases. The CDR3 extends over 17 amino acids. With 1 base clipped from V and 6 bases from J, the junction kept 12 bases outside the gene matches. The germline CDR1 and CDR2 sequences are LNHDA and SQIVND (reference sequence). The CDR3 reads CASSIVASGLRTDTQYF. In nucleotides, the CDR3 is TGTGCCAGTAGTATAGTGGCTAGCGGGCTCAGGACGGATACGCAGTATTTT.

The chain links TRBV12-3 or TRBV12-4 to TRBJ1-5; no firm D call. Trimming took off 3 bases at V and 1 base at J, with 10 bases between the two ends. The CDR3 extends over 15 amino acids. CDR3 bases: TGTGCCAGCAGTTTCACCCACGGGAGCAATCAGCCCCAGCATTTT. This translates into CASSFTHGSNQPQHF.

This clonotype turned up a few times. This chain connects TRBV6-2 or TRBV6-3 to TRBJ2-2; the D is unclear. CDR1 and CDR2 from the germline V gene are MNHEY and SVGEGT. V was shortened by 7 bases and J by 7 bases, with 13 bases between the two germline ends. The CDR3 length is 13 residues. The CDR3 loop reads CASTTQVGGELFF. The DNA for the CDR3 is TGTGCCAGCACCACCCAGGTCGGCGGGGAGCTGTTTTTT.

This clonotype was seen many times. The J gene is TRBJ2-1, the V gene TRBV5-1; D remains unclear. Per germline, CDR1 SGHRS and CDR2 YFSETQ. The V and J ends lost 0 bases and 1 base respectively, with 11 bases between them. The CDR3 runs to 16 residues. The DNA for the CDR3 is TGCGCCAGCAGCTTGGTCGCAGCATCGTCCTACAATGAGCAGTTCTTC. Protein: CASSLVAASSYNEQFF.